A single sample is the source of the 8 T cell receptor beta chains below, sequenced in a study of blood T cell repertoires in COVID-19. Produced via immunoSEQ multiplex PCR; TCRdb's table is partial and in-frame only. This table holds 150,000 to 200,000 clones, roughly 80% found once. Sequenced sample: peripheral blood. The receptor set was obtained from a woman aged 55-70 years with COVID-19, enrolled during active disease.

The V call is TRBV13, the J call TRBJ1-1; a possible D gene is TRBD1 (6 bases). Trimming left V 6 bases short and J 3 bases short, with 20 bases between. Germline values: CDR1 PRHDT, CDR2 FYEKMQ (reference sequence). This CDR3 has 16 amino acids. In nucleotides, the CDR3 is TGTGCCAGCAGTCATAGGGGGGGCGCGATTCACACTGAAGCTTTCTTT. It codes for CASSHRGGAIHTEAFF.

The chain combines TRBV5-1 with TRBJ1-2; possibly TRBD1 for D (5 bases). This CDR3 comprises 15 residues. V lost 4 bases to trimming and J lost 5 bases, with 18 bases between them. Germline V lookup: CDR1 SGHRS, CDR2 YFSETQ. CDR3 loop: CASSIEPMGPYGYTF. The CDR3 DNA reads as TGCGCCAGCAGCATAGAACCCATGGGGCCTTATGGCTACACCTTC.

This chain uses TRBV20-1 with TRBJ2-3; D uncertain. Between the trimmed V and J ends, which lost 3 bases and 1 base, there was a span of 14 bases. The CDR3 covers 15 residues. The germline V gene has CDR1 DFQATT and CDR2 SNEGSKA (reference sequence). As DNA, the CDR3 is TGCAGTGCTAGTCCTACCGTCGAACGCACAGATACGCAGTATTTT. It is translated as CSASPTVERTDTQYF.

V usage is TRBV5-1 and J usage is TRBJ1-3, with no clear D. This CDR3 region has 17 residues. CDR1 and CDR2 from the germline V gene are SGHRS and YFSETQ. Trimming shortened V by 1 base and J by 0 bases, and 14 bases separated the two germline ends. As DNA, the CDR3 is TGCGCCAGCAGCTTGACGGCTAACAGAGTCTCTGGAAACACCATATATTTT. Encoded protein: CASSLTANRVSGNTIYF. Together with reference TRBV5-1 and TRBJ1-3, the CDR3 gives the full variable domain: KAGVTQTPRYLIKTRGQQVTLSCSPISGHRSVSWYQQTPGQGLQFLFEYFSETQRNKGNFPGRFSGRQFSNSRSEMNVSTLELGDSALYLCASSLTANRVSGNTIYFGEGSWLTVV.

The chain employs TRBV30 and TRBJ1-1; no clear D gene. Germline loops: CDR1 GTSNPN, CDR2 SVGIG (reference sequence). Trimming shortened V by 0 bases and J by 6 bases, and 8 bases separated the two germline ends. CDR3 length equals 12 residues. CDR3 in amino acids: CAWSVRLAEAFF. In DNA form, the CDR3 reads TGTGCCTGGAGTGTACGGTTGGCTGAAGCTTTCTTT.

The chain employs TRBV30 and TRBJ2-3; 9 positions agree with TRBD2. Germline trimming cut 0 bases from V and 0 bases from J; bases unmatched to any gene: 4. This CDR3 comprises 16 residues. The germline V gene encodes CDR1 GTSNPN and CDR2 SVGIG (reference sequence). CDR3 coding DNA: TGTGCCTGGAGTGTAGGTCTAGCGGGGAGCACAGATACGCAGTATTTT. It translates to CAWSVGLAGSTDTQYF.

This chain connects TRBV6-4 to TRBJ1-6, with 7 bases identical to TRBD1. V dropped 2 bases and J dropped 7; count of bases not matched to a gene: 8. This CDR3 is 16 amino acids long. Germline V gene sequence: CDR1 MRHNA, CDR2 SNTAGT. The CDR3 nucleotides read TGTGCCAGCAGTGACCCTTTGACAGGGTACAATTCACCCCTCCACTTT. Encoded protein: CASSDPLTGYNSPLHF.

This clone was picked up a small number of times. The chain couples TRBV28 to TRBJ1-5, with D maybe TRBD1 (6 bases). Germline assignment: CDR1 MDHEN and CDR2 SYDVKM. Trimming left V 6 bases short and J 1 base short, with 10 bases between. The CDR3 has 14 amino acids. The CDR3 DNA sequence: TGTGCCAGCAGGGTAGGACAGAGCAATCAGCCCCAGCATTTT. Its protein product is CASRVGQSNQPQHF.